Listed here are 26 T cell receptor beta chains from one sample, sequenced in a study of human T cells and chemical hapten exposure. MiXCR, applied by TCRdb to the RACE reads, yields one record per CDR3 protein. Found here are 130,000 or so distinct CDR3 sequences, around 8.3% of them singletons; the top ten hold 1.5% to 2%. Sample time point: healthy volunteer bleed at 2 weeks. The template was total RNA from unfractionated whole blood. Sample: whole blood. The receptors originated from a male donor in good health. Some clones in this sample may be carry-over from other donors' samples.

This clonotype was picked up a small number of times. The chain carries TRBV6-5 and TRBJ1-1; 7 nucleotides align to TRBD1. Germline loops: CDR1 MNHEY, CDR2 SVGAGI. This CDR3 is 14 amino acids long. V shed 0 bases, J shed 7 bases, and the junction held 5 bases outside the gene matches. This chain's CDR3 is CASSYSSWDSEAFF. The CDR3 bases are TGTGCCAGCAGTTACTCGAGCTGGGACAGTGAAGCTTTCTTT.

This clonotype was found many times. The chain links TRBV29-1 to TRBJ1-1, with 7 bases matching TRBD1. The J segment lost 1 base and the V segment lost 1 base, leaving 0 bases of the junction unmatched. The CDR3 has 13 amino acids. The germline gives CDR1 SQVTM, CDR2 ANQGSEA. The CDR3 DNA is TGCAGCGTTGAAGGACAGGGGAACACTGAAGCTTTCTTT. Residues: CSVEGQGNTEAFF. Full variable domain (missing parts from reference TRBV29-1 and TRBJ1-1): SAVISQKPSRDICQRGTSLTIQCQVDSQVTMMFWYRQQPGQSLTLIATANQGSEATYESGFVIDKFPISRPNLTFSTLTVSNMSPEDSSIYLCSVEGQGNTEAFFGQGTRLTVV.

This chain connects TRBV5-1 to TRBJ1-1; TRBD1 matches 7 bases. Germline CDR1 is SGHRS and CDR2 is YFSETQ. The CDR3 spans 17 residues. Unmatched junction bases numbered 16, after V lost 4 bases and J lost 4 bases. The CDR3: CASSLKTPTGKSTEAFF. CDR3 coding DNA: TGCGCCAGCAGCCTGAAAACACCGACAGGGAAGTCCACTGAAGCTTTCTTT.

This clonotype has only a few counts. V usage is TRBV29-1 and J usage is TRBJ2-7; D remains ambiguous. CDR3 length: 10 residues. V was pared by 1 base and J by 6 bases, with 4 bases between. The germline gives CDR1 SQVTM, CDR2 ANQGSEA. CDR3 DNA: TGCAGCGTTGAAGTGGGCGAGCAGTACTTC. Its translation is CSVEVGEQYF.

This clonotype was seen a handful of times. The chain links TRBV18 to TRBJ2-7; perhaps TRBD1 as D (5 bases). The CDR3 is made up of 16 amino acids. CDR1 is KGHSH and CDR2 is LQKENI in the germline V gene. Deletions cut 2 bases from V and 0 bases from J, with 14 bases between. The CDR3 region is CASSPTADDSSYEQYF. For the CDR3, the DNA is TGTGCCAGCTCACCAACGGCGGATGACAGCTCCTACGAGCAGTACTTC.

The sample holds a few counts of this clonotype. The rearrangement joins TRBV5-4 to TRBJ1-3; D unresolved. Germline V CDR1 and CDR2: SGHNT, YYREEE (reference sequence). The germline V and J ends were trimmed by 0 bases and 4 bases, with 11 bases remaining between them. The CDR3 covers 15 residues. The CDR3 loop reads CASSLEGMRGNTIYF. CDR3 sequence (DNA): TGTGCCAGCAGCTTGGAGGGTATGAGAGGAAACACCATATATTTT.

This clonotype was found many times. V gene TRBV27 combines with J gene TRBJ1-2; a weak D match, TRBD1 (5 bases). This CDR3 region has 14 residues. Germline CDR1 and CDR2: MNHEY and SMNVEV (reference sequence). V dropped 4 bases and J dropped 10 bases, with 19 bases sitting between them. This CDR3 reads CASSSDRGHLSYTF. In nucleotides, the CDR3 is TGTGCCAGCAGTTCAGATCGAGGACATCTCTCCTACACCTTC.

This clonotype was observed at least ten times. The chain links TRBV11-2 to TRBJ2-1; 10 bases agree with TRBD2. The CDR3 extends over 16 amino acids. The J segment lost 8 bases and the V segment lost 1 base, leaving 8 bases of the junction unmatched. CDR1 and CDR2 (germline): SGHAT, FQNNGV. The CDR3 loop reads CASSLAPSGRSYEQFF. CDR3 DNA: TGTGCCAGCAGCTTAGCCCCTAGCGGGAGAAGCTATGAGCAGTTCTTC.

This clonotype has a handful of counts. The rearrangement joins TRBV18 to TRBJ2-1, with D uncertain. Germline-derived CDR1 and CDR2 are KGHSH and LQKENI. V lost 0 bases and J 5 bases, leaving 8 bases between the germline ends. This CDR3 spans 14 amino acids. The CDR3 protein is CASSPPALNNEQFF. CDR3 sequence (DNA): TGTGCCAGCTCACCACCGGCCCTGAACAATGAGCAGTTCTTC.

Ten or more counts support this clonotype. The chain uses TRBV20-1 and TRBJ2-1; a possible D gene is TRBD2 (6 bases). The CDR3 covers 20 residues. V was shortened by 3 bases and J by 1 base, with 28 bases between the two germline ends. CDR1 DFQATT and CDR2 SNEGSKA come from the germline V gene (reference sequence). In nucleotides, the CDR3 is TGCAGTGCTAGTCACCCCGGGGCGTCGGCGGGACCTTCTTCCTACAATGAGCAGTTCTTC. It is translated as CSASHPGASAGPSSYNEQFF.

The chain links TRBV2 to TRBJ1-1; D uncertain. Germline CDR1 reads SNHLY; CDR2 reads FYNNEI. V was clipped by 0 bases and J by 5 bases, with 7 bases between them. CDR3 size: 13 residues. The CDR3 loop reads CASSEALGTEAFF. In nucleotides, the CDR3 is TGTGCCAGCAGTGAAGCCCTAGGGACTGAAGCTTTCTTT.

V usage is TRBV29-1 and J usage is TRBJ1-2; possible D gene TRBD1, 5 bases. This CDR3 spans 12 amino acids. Trimming removed 5 bases at V and 8 bases at J, with 15 bases between. Looked up from germline, CDR1 is SQVTM and CDR2 is ANQGSEA. In DNA, the CDR3 is TGCAGCGTTCCTGACAGAGACGGGGGCTACACCTTC. Its translation: CSVPDRDGGYTF.

This clonotype was picked up one time. The chain carries TRBV20-1 and TRBJ2-3; the match to TRBD1 covers 9 bases. Trimming cost V 5 bases and J 3 bases; bases outside gene matches: 3. Germline V CDR1 and CDR2: DFQATT, SNEGSKA (reference sequence). The CDR3 is made up of 13 amino acids. DNA for the CDR3: TGCAGTGCTTGGGACAGGGTAACAGATACGCAGTATTTT. Residues: CSAWDRVTDTQYF.

At least ten counts were recorded for this clonotype. The V gene is TRBV7-2, the J gene TRBJ2-4; TRBD1 agrees at 9 bases. V shed 4 bases, J shed 6 bases, and the junction held 13 bases outside the gene matches. The germline V gene encodes CDR1 SGHTA and CDR2 FQGNSA. There are 17 residues in the CDR3. Here the CDR3 DNA reads TGTGCCAGCAGCTCCCGTCCGCTGGGACAGGGACCAAACATTCAGTACTTC. This encodes CASSSRPLGQGPNIQYF.

Many counts were recorded for this clonotype. DNA of the CDR3: TGTGCCAGCAGCTCCGCCGGGACAACTGGAAACACCATATATTTT. It codes for CASSSAGTTGNTIYF. This chain connects TRBV7-8 to TRBJ1-3; weak D call: TRBD1 (6 bases). The CDR3 totals 15 residues. V lost 4 bases, J lost 2 bases, and 12 bases lay in between. Germline loops: CDR1 SGHVS, CDR2 FQNEAQ.

This clonotype has just a few counts. The rearrangement uses TRBV4-3 and TRBJ2-7; a weak D match, TRBD2 (5 bases). Germline CDR1 and CDR2: LGHNA and YSLEER. V lost 0 bases, J lost 6 bases, and 12 bases lay in between. This CDR3 region has 14 residues. CDR3 sequence (DNA): TGCGCCAGCAGCCAAGATCACGGGGTTGGCGAGCAGTACTTC. It translates to CASSQDHGVGEQYF.

This clonotype was counted ten times or more. The chain employs TRBV10-3 and TRBJ1-5; D is unresolved. Germline V gene sequence: CDR1 ENHRY, CDR2 SYGVKD. The CDR3 sequence is 14 residues long. V was pared by 3 bases and J by 6 bases, with 12 bases between. The CDR3 protein is CAISDKPQAQPQHF. The CDR3 nucleotides read TGTGCCATCAGTGACAAACCACAAGCTCAGCCCCAGCATTTT.

This clonotype appeared many times. J is TRBJ2-7 and V is TRBV28; D might be TRBD2 (6 bases). Germline lookup yields CDR1 MDHEN and CDR2 SYDVKM. V lost 6 bases, J lost 5 bases, and 20 bases lay in between. This CDR3 is 15 amino acids long. The CDR3 loop is CASRPRSGTRNEQYF. The CDR3 DNA is TGTGCCAGCAGGCCCCGCTCCGGGACTCGGAACGAGCAGTACTTC.

This chain joins TRBV2 and TRBJ2-1, with 9 bases matching TRBD1. Per the germline V gene, CDR1 is SNHLY and CDR2 is FYNNEI. Losses at the gene ends were 10 bases for V and 7 bases for J; bases not matched to a gene: 8. This CDR3 contains 13 residues. CDR3 coding DNA: TGTGCCACAGGACAGGGGATTGCGAATGAGCAGTTCTTC. Translating gives CATGQGIANEQFF.

This clonotype was found a few times. V and J are TRBV6-2 or TRBV6-3 and TRBJ2-7; no reliable D call. CDR3 length equals 12 residues. V lost 2 bases to trimming and J lost 9 bases, with 11 bases between them. The germline gives CDR1 MNHEY, CDR2 SVGEGT. The CDR3 nucleotides are TGTGCCAGCAGTTACGCAGACGGGCGGCAGTACTTC. This codes for CASSYADGRQYF.

The chain employs TRBV7-9 and TRBJ2-3; D gene unclear. Deletions cut 9 bases from V and 2 bases from J, with 15 bases between. The CDR3 has 14 residues. The V gene's germline CDR1 is SEHNR and CDR2 FQNEAQ (reference sequence). The CDR3: CARGPLLDTDTQYF. Here the CDR3 DNA reads TGTGCCAGGGGCCCCCTGTTAGACACAGATACGCAGTATTTT.

This clonotype was counted only a few times. The CDR3 sequence is CASSFASGANVLTF. Written as DNA, the CDR3 is TGCGCCAGCAGCTTCGCCTCTGGGGCCAACGTCCTGACTTTC. The chain recombines TRBV5-1 with TRBJ2-6; no clear D gene. This CDR3 has 14 amino acids. Trimming shortened V by 2 bases and J by 0 bases, and 3 bases separated the two germline ends. Germline assignment: CDR1 SGHRS and CDR2 YFSETQ.

In nucleotides, the CDR3 is TGCAGTACCACTACAGGGGAATCCTACAATGAGCAGTTCTTC. This codes for CSTTTGESYNEQFF. This sequence joins TRBV20-1 and TRBJ2-1, with TRBD1 matching over 7 bases. CDR3 length equals 14 residues. V lost 8 bases, J lost 1 base, and 8 bases stayed unmatched. Germline V gene data show CDR1 as DFQATT and CDR2 as SNEGSKA (reference sequence).

Many counts were recorded for this clonotype. This rearrangement joins TRBV7-9 to TRBJ2-2; 7 bases map to TRBD1. In germline, CDR1 is SEHNR, CDR2 FQNEAQ (reference sequence). V lost 5 bases, J lost 3 bases, and 15 bases stayed unmatched. This CDR3 is built from 18 residues. The CDR3 region is CASSTYPSDRSYTGELFF. CDR3 nucleotide sequence: TGTGCCAGCAGCACATATCCCTCGGACAGGTCCTACACCGGGGAGCTGTTTTTT.

This clonotype was observed many times. The chain employs TRBV19 and TRBJ2-6; the D is unclear. In germline, CDR1 is LNHDA, CDR2 SQIVND (reference sequence). Between the trimmed V and J ends, which lost 0 bases and 0 bases, there was a span of 9 bases. The CDR3 runs to 17 residues. In nucleotides, the CDR3 is TGTGCCAGTAGTATAGATCAATCGCTCTCTGGGGCCAACGTCCTGACTTTC. Amino acid sequence: CASSIDQSLSGANVLTF.

This clonotype has at least ten counts. The genes are TRBV7-9 and TRBJ2-3; D gene unclear. Germline lookup yields CDR1 SEHNR and CDR2 FQNEAQ (reference sequence). Trimming pared 5 bases from V and 3 bases from J, leaving 3 bases between. The CDR3 is 11 residues long. The CDR3 DNA sequence: TGTGCCAGCAGCCCAACAGATACGCAGTATTTT. Residues: CASSPTDTQYF.